The 14 T cell receptor beta chains below come from one sample, sequenced in a study of T cells in tuberculosis. Thawed, overnight-rested PBMC were stained with GMM-loaded CD1B tetramer, viability dye and anti-CD3, then sorted. CD1B tetramers were loaded with Rhodococcus equi-derived C32 glucose monomycolate. Libraries were prepared by immunoSEQ multiplex PCR; TCRdb keeps only in-frame clonotypes and omits some of them. The data contain approximately 57,000 clones, over 75% of them singletons. The sample taken for sequencing was CD1b-GMM tetramer-negative cells sorted from PBMCs. The receptors were sampled from an adult woman with latent tuberculosis.

This chain uses TRBV10-3 with TRBJ2-1; no firm D call. Trimming pared 7 bases from V and 4 bases from J, leaving 5 bases between. Germline values: CDR1 ENHRY, CDR2 SYGVKD. This CDR3 comprises 11 residues. DNA of the CDR3: TGTGCCATCAAATCGTACAATGAGCAGTTCTTC. Protein sequence: CAIKSYNEQFF.

The J gene is TRBJ1-2, the V gene TRBV5-4; D gene ambiguous. The CDR3 is 14 amino acids. Trimming cost V 0 bases and J 1 base, with 7 bases left between them. Germline V gene lookup returns CDR1 SGHNT and CDR2 YYREEE (reference sequence). In DNA form, the CDR3 reads TGTGCCAGCAGCTTGGATCCGGGTAACTATGGCTACACCTTC. Translation gives CASSLDPGNYGYTF.

This clone occurred once. The CDR3 DNA reads as TGTGCCAGCAGCGTCCGTAGCGGGGGCGGAGGCGATGAGCAGTTCTTC. It translates to CASSVRSGGGGDEQFF. This chain joins TRBV9 and TRBJ2-1; 9 bases fit TRBD2. The V gene end was trimmed by 2 bases and the J gene end by 8 bases; junction bases not matched to a gene: 11. CDR3 length: 16 amino acids. The germline V gene encodes CDR1 SGDLS and CDR2 YYNGEE. The full variable domain, its missing parts supplied by reference TRBV9 and TRBJ2-1, is DSGVTQTPKHLITATGQRVTLRCSPRSGDLSVYWYQQSLDQGLQFLIQYYNGEERAKGNILERFSAQQFPDLHSELNLSSLELGDSALYFCASSVRSGGGGDEQFFGPGTRLTVL.

The genes are TRBV27 and TRBJ2-2; 7 positions agree with TRBD2. J was trimmed by 4 bases and V by 5 bases; bases with no gene match: 7. Germline V gives CDR1 MNHEY, CDR2 SMNVEV (reference sequence). The CDR3 extends over 15 amino acids. CDR3 loop: CASSPLGGVTGELFF. CDR3 nucleotide sequence: TGTGCCAGCAGTCCACTGGGGGGGGTCACCGGGGAGCTGTTTTTT.

The CDR3 nucleotides read TGTGCCAGCAGTCCTGGAGCCCTTAGGATCGGGGACACTGAAGCTTTCTTT. As protein: CASSPGALRIGDTEAFF. The J gene is TRBJ1-1, the V gene TRBV28, with D unclear. V lost 5 bases and J lost 3, with 22 bases in between. The germline gives CDR1 MDHEN, CDR2 SYDVKM. This CDR3 contains 17 residues.

The chain links TRBV6-5 to TRBJ2-5; TRBD2 is a possible D gene (6 bases). The end of the DNA fits TRBJ2-7 better, so the J call may be wrong. CDR1 is MNHEY, CDR2 SVGAGI, per germline. CDR3 length equals 15 residues. CDR3 nucleotides: TGTGCCAGCAGTTACCGGGACTCCCCATTCGACGAGCAGTACTTC. This encodes CASSYRDSPFDEQYF.

The genes are TRBV29-1 and TRBJ1-2; 8 bases are shared with TRBD1. Germline V CDR1 and CDR2: SQVTM, ANQGSEA. With 5 bases clipped from V and 0 bases from J, the junction kept 2 bases outside the gene matches. The CDR3 extends over 13 amino acids. DNA for the CDR3: TGCAGCGTTTCAGGGGGCCCTAACTATGGCTACACCTTC. Its protein product is CSVSGGPNYGYTF.

The J gene is TRBJ2-7, the V gene TRBV7-9; D is perhaps TRBD1 (5 bases). V was trimmed by 3 bases and J by 2 bases, leaving 11 bases between them. CDR1 is SEHNR, CDR2 FQNEAQ, per germline (reference sequence). CDR3 length: 14 amino acids. This CDR3 reads CASSFDSEPYEQYF. The CDR3 region has the DNA TGTGCCAGCAGCTTCGACAGCGAGCCCTACGAGCAGTACTTC.

In regard to this clone: At one of its ends the junction is not consistent with the germline gene, which may arise from a read error. This chain connects TRBV7-9 to TRBJ1-1; D unclear. The CDR3 is 12 residues long. Per the germline V gene, CDR1 is SEHNR and CDR2 is FQNEAQ (reference sequence). The DNA of the CDR3 is TGTGCCAGCAGCCCCCAATTCCCTGAGGCTTTCTTT. Protein sequence: CASSPQFPEAFF.

The chain recombines TRBV28 with TRBJ2-3, with a possible D match to TRBD1 (5 bases). Trimming left V 3 bases short and J 0 bases short, with 13 bases between. This CDR3 region has 16 residues. CDR1 is MDHEN and CDR2 is SYDVKM in the germline V gene. Here the CDR3 reads CASSFMDTSSTDTQYF. CDR3 bases: TGTGCCAGCAGTTTTATGGACACCTCGAGCACAGATACGCAGTATTTT.

The rearrangement links TRBV30 to TRBJ1-2, with D possibly TRBD1 on 6 matching bases. With 3 bases removed from V and 2 bases from J, the gap between germline ends came to 16 bases. This CDR3 contains 15 residues. Germline CDR1 is GTSNPN and CDR2 is SVGIG (reference sequence). CDR3 nucleotide sequence: TGTGCCTGGAGCCCACAAGTAGGGGGAAACTATGGCTACACCTTC. Translated: CAWSPQVGGNYGYTF.

The chain has TRBV30 and TRBJ2-3; no clear D. V lost 0 bases to trimming and J lost 2 bases, with 9 bases between them. Looked up from germline, CDR1 is GTSNPN and CDR2 is SVGIG (reference sequence). The CDR3 is made up of 14 amino acids. In nucleotides, the CDR3 is TGTGCCTGGAGTGTATTTGCGAACACAGATACGCAGTATTTT. This codes for CAWSVFANTDTQYF.

This clone was detected once. CDR3 coding DNA: TGCAGCGTTGTGGGGGACACTTCCTACGAGCAGTACTTC. Encoded protein: CSVVGDTSYEQYF. The chain carries TRBV29-1 and TRBJ2-7; D is perhaps TRBD1 (6 bases). Germline CDR1 is SQVTM and CDR2 is ANQGSEA. Trimming removed 4 bases at V and 1 base at J, with 11 bases between. This CDR3 has 13 amino acids.

The chain is built from TRBV7-8 and TRBJ1-2, with D possibly being TRBD1 (6 bases). The V gene's germline CDR1 is SGHVS and CDR2 FQNEAQ. The CDR3 runs to 13 residues. Trimming removed 4 bases from V and 7 bases from J, with 13 bases in between. CDR3 protein: CASSSGPRGGYTF. CDR3 coding DNA: TGTGCCAGCAGCTCCGGGCCCAGGGGTGGCTACACCTTC.